Below are 9 T cell receptor beta chains sequenced from a single sample in a study of PD-L1 blockade in urothelial cancer. Documented time point: pretreatment peripheral blood. Profiled with immunoSEQ multiplex PCR; TCRdb holds only in-frame clones, not every one. The data contain some 65,000 clones, around 81% of them singletons. Sequences were derived from PBMCs, sampled around atezolizumab (anti-PD-L1) treatment. Source of these receptors: a man in his 70s with urothelial cancer.

V is TRBV5-1 and J is TRBJ2-3, with 13 bases that match TRBD2. The V gene end was trimmed by 3 bases and the J gene end by 2 bases; junction bases not matched to a gene: 12. The germline CDR1 and CDR2 sequences are SGHRS and YFSETQ. The CDR3 has 19 residues. The CDR3 nucleotides read TGCGCCAGCAGCTCTGGGACTAGCGGGAACCCGTGGGTCACAGATACGCAGTATTTT. Protein: CASSSGTSGNPWVTDTQYF. Based on the CDR3 plus reference TRBV5-1 and TRBJ2-3, the full variable domain is KAGVTQTPRYLIKTRGQQVTLSCSPISGHRSVSWYQQTPGQGLQFLFEYFSETQRNKGNFPGRFSGRQFSNSRSEMNVSTLELGDSALYLCASSSGTSGNPWVTDTQYFGPGTRLTVL.

The chain links TRBV18 to TRBJ2-1, with a possible D match to TRBD1 (5 bases). Trimming cost V 0 bases and J 6 bases, with 6 bases left between them. The CDR3 runs to 13 residues. Germline V gives CDR1 KGHSH, CDR2 LQKENI. This chain's CDR3 is CASSPPQGNEQFF. The DNA for the CDR3 is TGTGCCAGCTCACCACCTCAGGGCAATGAGCAGTTCTTC. Filled out from reference TRBV18 and TRBJ2-1, the complete variable domain reads NAGVMQNPRHLVRRRGQEARLRCSPMKGHSHVYWYRQLPEEGLKFMVYLQKENIIDESGMPKERFSAEFPKEGPSILRIQQVVRGDSAAYFCASSPPQGNEQFFGPGTRLTVL.

The V and J genes are TRBV21-1 and TRBJ1-2. TRBV21-1 is marked as a pseudogene. The length of the CDR3 is 12 residues. The CDR3 DNA is TGTGCCAGCCCCCAGGAGGCCGATGGCTACACCTTC. It is translated as CASPQEADGYTF.

The J gene is TRBJ1-2, the V gene TRBV18, with 9 bases that match TRBD1. In germline, CDR1 is KGHSH, CDR2 LQKENI. V trimming: 2 bases; J trimming: 3 bases; junction bases outside the gene matches: 10. The CDR3 is 17 amino acids. The CDR3 region has the DNA TGTGCCAGCTCACCAAGAGCGCGGACAGGGGATCACTATGGCTACACCTTC. The encoded protein is CASSPRARTGDHYGYTF.

In its sample, this clone was seen a few times. This sequence joins TRBV6-1 and TRBJ2-7; weak D call: TRBD1 (5 bases). Germline V gives CDR1 MNHNS, CDR2 SASEGT. V lost 2 bases, J lost 6 bases, and 8 bases lay in between. The CDR3 has 12 residues. The DNA for the CDR3 is TGTGCCAGCAGTGAAAGGACACTCGAGCAGTACTTC. Translated, it gives CASSERTLEQYF.

The V and J genes are TRBV19 and TRBJ1-1; D unresolved. V was clipped by 4 bases and J by 1 base, with 10 bases between them. The CDR3 runs to 14 residues. In germline, CDR1 is LNHDA, CDR2 SQIVND (reference sequence). This CDR3 reads CASSRRAGNTEAFF. The CDR3 DNA sequence: TGTGCCAGTAGTAGGAGGGCAGGGAACACTGAAGCTTTCTTT.

The V and J genes are TRBV7-2 and TRBJ2-1; 11 bases are shared with TRBD2. From germline, CDR1 is SGHTA and CDR2 FQGNSA. This CDR3 is built from 16 residues. Germline trimming cut 1 base from V and 6 bases from J; bases unmatched to any gene: 5. CDR3 in DNA: TGTGCCAGCAGCTTAGACACTAGCGGGGGCTTCAATGAGCAGTTCTTC. Its translation is CASSLDTSGGFNEQFF. Full variable domain (remainder filled in from reference TRBV7-2 and TRBJ2-1): GAGVSQSPSNKVTEKGKDVELRCDPISGHTALYWYRQSLGQGLEFLIYFQGNSAPDKSGLPSDRFSAERTGGSVSTLTIQRTQQEDSAVYLCASSLDTSGGFNEQFFGPGTRLTVL.

By sample share, this clone is medium-sized (0.01 to 0.1%). The chain links TRBV6-1 to TRBJ2-7; 7 bases are a match to TRBD2. V shed 6 bases and J 2 bases; nucleotides not matched to a gene: 7. Germline values: CDR1 MNHNS, CDR2 SASEGT. CDR3 length: 14 amino acids. CDR3 region: CASRAREVPYEQYF. In nucleotides, the CDR3 is TGTGCCAGCAGAGCCCGGGAGGTCCCCTACGAGCAGTACTTC.

The chain carries TRBV7-8 and TRBJ1-2, with D unresolved. V was clipped by 1 base and J by 4 bases, with 10 bases between them. This CDR3 has 14 amino acids. Germline CDR1 reads SGHVS; CDR2 reads FQNEAQ. The CDR3 here is CASSLGQALYGYTF. The CDR3 nucleotides are TGTGCCAGCAGCTTAGGGCAGGCGCTCTATGGCTACACCTTC.